A selection of T cell receptor beta chains follows, all from one sample in a study of shared clonotypes between healthy human individuals. Here immunoSEQ multiplex PCR was the method, and the copy in TCRdb shows in-frame clones only, minus some. The sample gives some 2.3 million clones, 90% to 95% of which show up once; under 0.45% is in the top ten. Material: naive CD4+ T cells from PBMCs. These receptors were collected from a man between 18 and 35 years old in good health. Some clones in this sample may be carry-over from other donors' samples. CDR3s include the opening cysteine and the closing phenylalanine or tryptophan. A D gene is named only where the DNA matches it firmly. Clone size is stated in some rows and not others, as once, few, many or a class when expanded.

D gene,V gene,clone size,CDR3 length,J gene,CDR3 protein,CDR3 DNA
NA,TRBV11-3,NA,13,TRBJ1-6,CASSRDPGSPLHF,TGTGCCAGCAGCCGAGACCCAGGATCACCCCTCCACTTT
NA,TRBV5-1,once,12,TRBJ2-3,CASSSRTDTQYF,TGCGCCAGCAGCTCCCGGACAGATACGCAGTATTTT
NA,TRBV18,NA,14,TRBJ1-2,CASSPHRENYGYTF,TGTGCCAGCTCACCTCACAGAGAAAACTATGGCTACACCTTC
TRBD2,TRBV19,NA,19,TRBJ2-5,CASSIDLRAGGPRKETQYF,TGTGCCAGTAGTATAGATCTTAGGGCGGGAGGGCCCCGAAAAGAGACCCAGTACTTC
NA,TRBV7-2,NA,16,TRBJ2-1,CASSLAPTTGYNEQFF,TGTGCCAGCAGCTTAGCGCCCACCACGGGCTACAATGAGCAGTTCTTC
TRBD1,TRBV5-1,NA,16,TRBJ2-4,CASSTGQSIAKNIQYF,TGCGCCAGCAGCACGGGACAGTCTATAGCCAAAAACATTCAGTACTTC
NA,TRBV11-2,NA,15,TRBJ2-7,CASSLAAGTPYEQYF,TGTGCCAGCAGCTTAGCCGCGGGGACTCCCTACGAGCAGTACTTC
NA,TRBV29-1,NA,12,TRBJ1-1,CSVGGPGTEAFF,TGCAGCGTTGGAGGCCCTGGCACTGAAGCTTTCTTT
NA,TRBV5-1,NA,13,TRBJ2-7,CASNGDGPYEQYF,TGCGCCAGCAATGGGGACGGACCTTACGAGCAGTACTTC
NA,TRBV2,NA,13,TRBJ1-5,CASRGENGQPQHF,TGTGCCAGCAGGGGAGAGAACGGTCAGCCCCAGCATTTT
NA,TRBV27,NA,15,TRBJ2-3,CASSLWGSPENTQYF,TGTGCCAGCAGTTTGTGGGGGTCTCCAGAAAATACGCAGTATTTT
TRBD2,TRBV5-1,NA,17,TRBJ2-5,CASSLAALAGDQETQYF,TGCGCCAGCAGCTTGGCCGCACTAGCGGGAGATCAAGAGACCCAGTACTTC
NA,TRBV28,NA,15,TRBJ2-7,CASSLFWQAAYEQYF,TGTGCCAGCAGTTTATTTTGGCAGGCGGCCTACGAGCAGTACTTC
NA,TRBV18,once,14,TRBJ1-5,CASSQLDSNQPQHF,TGTGCCAGCTCACAATTGGATAGCAATCAGCCCCAGCATTTT
NA,TRBV6-1,NA,13,TRBJ1-3,CASRPDVGNTIYF,TGTGCCAGCAGGCCAGACGTAGGAAACACCATATATTTT
NA,TRBV28,NA,14,TRBJ2-7,CASTEGTESREQYF,TGTGCCAGCACGGAGGGGACTGAAAGTAGGGAGCAGTACTTC
TRBD1,TRBV6-5,NA,15,TRBJ2-7,CASSPGTARGQQQYF,TGTGCCAGCAGCCCAGGGACAGCACGAGGCCAGCAGCAGTACTTC
TRBD2,TRBV6-5,NA,16,TRBJ2-3,CASSSRTSGSTDTQYF,TGTGCCAGCAGTTCCCGGACTAGCGGCAGCACAGATACGCAGTATTTT
TRBD2,TRBV11-2,NA,15,TRBJ2-3,CASRTWGGYADTQYF,TGTGCCAGCAGAACCTGGGGGGGATATGCAGATACGCAGTATTTT
NA,TRBV30,NA,14,TRBJ1-3,CAWSTGSLRNTIYF,TGTGCCTGGAGTACAGGGAGTTTGCGAAACACCATATATTTT
NA,TRBV28,NA,14,TRBJ2-5,CASGRGRDQETQYF,TGTGCCAGCGGCCGAGGCAGGGATCAAGAGACCCAGTACTTC
NA,TRBV7-9,NA,17,TRBJ2-7,CASSLGPRRGVTGEQYF,TGTGCCAGCAGCTTAGGCCCCCGCAGGGGTGTTACAGGGGAGCAGTACTTC
TRBD1,TRBV5-5,NA,14,TRBJ1-4,CASSLGQGDEKLFF,TGTGCCAGCAGCTTGGGACAGGGTGATGAAAAACTGTTTTTT
TRBD2,TRBV25-1,NA,16,TRBJ2-1,CASSEIGAGEGDEQFF,TGTGCCAGCAGTGAAATAGGAGCGGGAGAAGGGGATGAGCAGTTCTTC
NA,TRBV2,once,14,TRBJ2-5,CASSLVRVQETQYF,TGTGCCAGCAGTCTCGTGAGGGTCCAAGAGACCCAGTACTTC
TRBD1,TRBV28,NA,15,TRBJ2-5,CASSLWGQGGETQYF,TGTGCCAGCAGTTTATGGGGACAGGGGGGAGAGACCCAGTACTTC
NA,TRBV5-1,NA,15,TRBJ2-3,CASTHGPVSTDTQYF,TGCGCCAGCACCCACGGGCCGGTCAGCACAGATACGCAGTATTTT
TRBD2,TRBV9,NA,15,TRBJ2-3,CASSVLAGGADTQYF,TGTGCCAGCAGCGTTTTAGCGGGAGGTGCAGATACGCAGTATTTT
NA,TRBV28,NA,16,TRBJ2-3,CASSPMGASPTDTQYF,TGTGCCAGCAGCCCAATGGGGGCATCCCCCACAGATACGCAGTATTTT
TRBD1,TRBV19,NA,15,TRBJ1-1,CASNLGGTGETEAFF,TGTGCCAGTAACCTCGGGGGGACAGGGGAAACTGAAGCTTTCTTT
NA,TRBV19,few,15,TRBJ1-2,CASSLSGKGNYGYTF,TGTGCCAGTAGCCTCTCGGGGAAGGGGAACTATGGCTACACCTTC
NA,TRBV6-5,NA,14,TRBJ2-5,CASSNPGHVETQYF,TGTGCCAGCAGTAACCCCGGACATGTAGAGACCCAGTACTTC
NA,TRBV18,NA,17,TRBJ2-1,CASSPGASAYSYNEQFF,TGTGCCAGCTCCCCAGGAGCTTCAGCGTACTCCTACAATGAGCAGTTCTTC
NA,TRBV25-1,NA,13,TRBJ1-3,CASSEYPENTIYF,TGTGCCAGCAGTGAATATCCCGAAAACACCATATATTTT
TRBD1,TRBV6-5,NA,14,TRBJ1-1,CASSTTGTNTEAFF,TGTGCCAGCAGTACGACAGGGACGAACACTGAAGCTTTCTTT
NA,TRBV14,NA,17,TRBJ2-2,CASSQHGRRAQTGELFF,TGTGCCAGCAGCCAACACGGCAGACGGGCTCAGACCGGGGAGCTGTTTTTT
NA,TRBV28,NA,15,TRBJ2-5,CASSPAPVFVETQYF,TGTGCCAGCAGTCCCGCCCCGGTATTTGTCGAGACCCAGTACTTC
NA,TRBV6-5,NA,14,TRBJ1-5,CASSPVGGNQPQHF,TGTGCCAGCAGTCCGGTGGGGGGCAATCAGCCCCAGCATTTT
TRBD1,TRBV5-1,NA,19,TRBJ1-4,CASSLPRQGSEGEYEKLFF,TGCGCCAGCAGCCTTCCTAGACAGGGGAGTGAAGGAGAATATGAAAAACTGTTTTTT